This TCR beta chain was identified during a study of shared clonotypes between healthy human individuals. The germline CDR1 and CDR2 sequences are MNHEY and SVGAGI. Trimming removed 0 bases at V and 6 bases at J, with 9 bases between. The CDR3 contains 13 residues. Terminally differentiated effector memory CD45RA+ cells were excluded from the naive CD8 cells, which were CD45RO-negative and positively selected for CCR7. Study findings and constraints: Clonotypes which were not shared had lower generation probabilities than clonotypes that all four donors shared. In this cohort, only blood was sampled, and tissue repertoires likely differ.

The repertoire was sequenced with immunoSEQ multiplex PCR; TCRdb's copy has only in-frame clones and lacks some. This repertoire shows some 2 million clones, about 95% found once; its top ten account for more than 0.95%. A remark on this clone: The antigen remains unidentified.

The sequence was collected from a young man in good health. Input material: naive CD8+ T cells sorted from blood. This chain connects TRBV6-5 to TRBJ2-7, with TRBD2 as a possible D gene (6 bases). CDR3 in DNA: TGTGCCAGCAGTTACTCTACAGCGGGCGAGCAGTACTTC. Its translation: CASSYSTAGEQYF.